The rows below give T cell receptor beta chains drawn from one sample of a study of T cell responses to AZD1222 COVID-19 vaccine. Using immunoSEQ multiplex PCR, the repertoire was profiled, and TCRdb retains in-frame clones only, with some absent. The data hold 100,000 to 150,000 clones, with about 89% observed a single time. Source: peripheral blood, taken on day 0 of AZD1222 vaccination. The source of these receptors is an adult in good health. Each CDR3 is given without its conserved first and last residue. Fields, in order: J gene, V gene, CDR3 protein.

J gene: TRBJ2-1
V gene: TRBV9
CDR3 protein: ASSAGLFSYNEQF

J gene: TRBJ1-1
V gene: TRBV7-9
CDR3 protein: ASSLARVAEAF

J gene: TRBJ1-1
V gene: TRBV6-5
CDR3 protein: ASSVRGNTEAF

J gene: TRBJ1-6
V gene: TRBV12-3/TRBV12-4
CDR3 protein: ASRIRMSPLH

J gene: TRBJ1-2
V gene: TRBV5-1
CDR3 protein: ASSLGVFGASGYT

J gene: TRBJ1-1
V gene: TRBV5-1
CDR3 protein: ASSLLQLTTEAF

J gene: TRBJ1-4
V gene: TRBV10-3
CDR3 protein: AIGSPPLGSTNEKLF

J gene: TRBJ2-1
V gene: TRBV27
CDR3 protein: ASSSLSGLGYNEQF

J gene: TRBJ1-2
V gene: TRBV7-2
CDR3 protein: ASSRTNNYGYT

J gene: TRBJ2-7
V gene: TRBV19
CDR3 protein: ASSISGSYEQY

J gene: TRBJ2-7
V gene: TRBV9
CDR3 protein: ASSQNVGQRYHEQY

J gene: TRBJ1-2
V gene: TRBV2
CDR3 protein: ASSEAQSGYGYT

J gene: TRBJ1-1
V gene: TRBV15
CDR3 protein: ATSPRQGNTEAF

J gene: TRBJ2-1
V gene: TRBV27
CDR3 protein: ASSLPGQNEQF

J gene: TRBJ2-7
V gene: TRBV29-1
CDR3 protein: SVVGHFPHYEQY

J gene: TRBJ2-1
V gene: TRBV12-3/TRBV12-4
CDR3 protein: ASIPGLGLVQF

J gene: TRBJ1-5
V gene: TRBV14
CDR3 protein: ASSPAGGQPQH

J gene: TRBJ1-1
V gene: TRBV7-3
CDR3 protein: ASSSRDNTEAF

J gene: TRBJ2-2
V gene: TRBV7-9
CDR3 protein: ASSFLAGGSTGELF

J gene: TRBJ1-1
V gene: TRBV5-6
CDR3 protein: ASSMGVGTEAF

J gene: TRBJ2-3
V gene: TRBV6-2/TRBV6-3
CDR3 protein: ASSYEAPGKGTQY

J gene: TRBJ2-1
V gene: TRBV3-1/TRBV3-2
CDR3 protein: ASSPMTGYYNEQF

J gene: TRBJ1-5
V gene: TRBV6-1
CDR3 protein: ASSVDRLVALNQPQH

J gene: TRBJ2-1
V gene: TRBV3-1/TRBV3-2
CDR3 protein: ASSQGTHTTEQF

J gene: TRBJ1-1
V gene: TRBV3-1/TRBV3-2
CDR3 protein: ASSLPGMNTEAF

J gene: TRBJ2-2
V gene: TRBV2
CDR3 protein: ASSVGSGGPITGELF

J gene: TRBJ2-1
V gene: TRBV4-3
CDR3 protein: ASSQDPGFANEQF

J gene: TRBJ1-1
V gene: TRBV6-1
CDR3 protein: ASSPFVEAF

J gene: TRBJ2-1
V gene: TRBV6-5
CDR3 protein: ASSLLRGTYNEQF

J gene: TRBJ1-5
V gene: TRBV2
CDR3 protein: ASREGPNQPQH

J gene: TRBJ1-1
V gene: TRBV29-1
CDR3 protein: SAHALRVGTEAF

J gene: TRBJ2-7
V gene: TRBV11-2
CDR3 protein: ASSHPVRGVYEQY

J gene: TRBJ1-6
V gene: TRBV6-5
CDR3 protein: ASSYSTGFYNSPLH

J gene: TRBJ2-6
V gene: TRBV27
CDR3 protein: ASSFLSGANVLT

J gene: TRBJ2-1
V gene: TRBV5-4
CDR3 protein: ASSYQAGLADNEQF

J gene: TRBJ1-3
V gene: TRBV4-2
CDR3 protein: ASSQESSGNTIY

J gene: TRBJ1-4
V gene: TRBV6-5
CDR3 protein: ASRFTGTNEKLF

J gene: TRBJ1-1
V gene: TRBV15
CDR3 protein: ATSNDRKNTEAF

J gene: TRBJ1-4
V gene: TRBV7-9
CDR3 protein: ASSPSARGSGEKLF

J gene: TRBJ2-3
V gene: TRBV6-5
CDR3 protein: ASSGRAGKPDTQY

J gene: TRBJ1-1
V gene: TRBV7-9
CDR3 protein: ASSLRGIDLNTEAF

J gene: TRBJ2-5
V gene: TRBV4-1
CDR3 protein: ASSFFGGGINQETQY

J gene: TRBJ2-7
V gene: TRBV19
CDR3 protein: ASSRNIAYEQY

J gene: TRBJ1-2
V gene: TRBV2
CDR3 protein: ASSEGGGIAFYGYT

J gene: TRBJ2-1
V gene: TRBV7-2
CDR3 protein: ASSLDGVNEQF

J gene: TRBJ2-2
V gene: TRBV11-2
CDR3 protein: ASNPPDRNTGELF

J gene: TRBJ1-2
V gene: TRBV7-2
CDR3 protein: ASSFIPGQKVGSYGYT

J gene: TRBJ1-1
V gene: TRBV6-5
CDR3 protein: ASIPIQGGGTEAF

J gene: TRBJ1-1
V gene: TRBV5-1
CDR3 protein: ASSLENQVDTEAF

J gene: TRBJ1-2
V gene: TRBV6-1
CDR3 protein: ASSEAREQVPVLYGYT

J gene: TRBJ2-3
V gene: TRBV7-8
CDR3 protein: ASSLVGRPTDTQY

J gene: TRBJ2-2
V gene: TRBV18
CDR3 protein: ASSPNTGTGELF

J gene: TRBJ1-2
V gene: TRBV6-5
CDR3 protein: ASSDGTGDGYT

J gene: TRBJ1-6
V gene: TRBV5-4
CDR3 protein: ASSFNRESPLH